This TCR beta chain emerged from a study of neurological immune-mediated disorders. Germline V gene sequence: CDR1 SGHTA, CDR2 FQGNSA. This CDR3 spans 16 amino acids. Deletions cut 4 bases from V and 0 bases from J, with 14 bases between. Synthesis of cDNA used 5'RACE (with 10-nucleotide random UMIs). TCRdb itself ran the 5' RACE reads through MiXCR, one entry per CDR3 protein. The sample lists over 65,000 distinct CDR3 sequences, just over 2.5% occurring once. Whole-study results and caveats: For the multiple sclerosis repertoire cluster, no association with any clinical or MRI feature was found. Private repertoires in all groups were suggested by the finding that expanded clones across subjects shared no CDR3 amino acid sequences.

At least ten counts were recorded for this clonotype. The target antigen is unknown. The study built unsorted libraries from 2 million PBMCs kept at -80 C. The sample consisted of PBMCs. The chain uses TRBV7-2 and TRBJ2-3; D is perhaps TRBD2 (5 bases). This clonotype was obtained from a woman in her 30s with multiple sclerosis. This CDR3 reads CASSSLEAASTDTQYF. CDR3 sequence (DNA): TGTGCCAGCAGCTCCCTGGAGGCGGCCAGCACAGATACGCAGTATTTT.